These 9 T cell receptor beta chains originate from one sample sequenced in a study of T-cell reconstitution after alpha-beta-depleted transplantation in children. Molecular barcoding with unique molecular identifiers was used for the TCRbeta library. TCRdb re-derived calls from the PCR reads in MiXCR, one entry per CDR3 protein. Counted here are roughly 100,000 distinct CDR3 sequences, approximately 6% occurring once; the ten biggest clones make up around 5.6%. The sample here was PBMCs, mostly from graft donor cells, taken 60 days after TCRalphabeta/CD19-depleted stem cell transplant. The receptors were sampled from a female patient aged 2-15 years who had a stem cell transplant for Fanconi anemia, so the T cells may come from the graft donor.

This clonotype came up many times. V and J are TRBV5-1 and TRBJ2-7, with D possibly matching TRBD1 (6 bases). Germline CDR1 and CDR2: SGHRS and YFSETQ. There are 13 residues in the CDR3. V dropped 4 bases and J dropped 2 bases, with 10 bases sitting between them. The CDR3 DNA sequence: TGCGCCAGCAGCCTAGGGACACCCTACGAGCAGTACTTC. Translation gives CASSLGTPYEQYF.

This CDR3 reads CASSEGWVTGETQYF. CDR3 sequence (DNA): TGTGCCAGCAGTGAAGGGTGGGTGACAGGAGAGACCCAGTACTTC. This chain connects TRBV2 to TRBJ2-5; D is possibly TRBD1 (6 bases). This CDR3 is 15 amino acids long. The germline CDR1 and CDR2 sequences are SNHLY and FYNNEI. The V and J ends lost 1 base and 4 bases respectively, with 13 bases between them. The complete variable domain, with remaining parts taken from reference TRBV2 and TRBJ2-5, reads EPEVTQTPSHQVTQMGQEVILRCVPISNHLYFYWYRQILGQKVEFLVSFYNNEISEKSEIFDDQFSVERPDGSNFTLKIRSTKLEDSAMYFCASSEGWVTGETQYFGPGTRLLVL.

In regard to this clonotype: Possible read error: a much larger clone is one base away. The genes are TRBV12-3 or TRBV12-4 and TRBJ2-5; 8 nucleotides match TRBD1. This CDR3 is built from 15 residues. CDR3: CAGSGIDRGRETQYF. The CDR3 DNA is TGTGCCGGCAGCGGAATAGACAGGGGTCGGGAGACCCAGTACTTC.

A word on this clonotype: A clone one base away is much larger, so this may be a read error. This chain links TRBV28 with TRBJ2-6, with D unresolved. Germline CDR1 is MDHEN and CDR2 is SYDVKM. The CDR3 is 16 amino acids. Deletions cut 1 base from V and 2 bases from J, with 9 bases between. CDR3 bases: TGTGCCAGCAGTTTATTGCCTTACACTGGGGCCAACGTCCTGACTTTC. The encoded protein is CASSLLPYTGANVLTF.

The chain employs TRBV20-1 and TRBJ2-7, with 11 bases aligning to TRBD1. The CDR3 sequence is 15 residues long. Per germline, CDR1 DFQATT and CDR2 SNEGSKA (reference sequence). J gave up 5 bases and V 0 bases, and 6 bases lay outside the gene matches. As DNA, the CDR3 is TGCAGTGCTAGAGACCCCGGGACAGGGGGGAACGAGCAGTACTTC. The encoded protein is CSARDPGTGGNEQYF.

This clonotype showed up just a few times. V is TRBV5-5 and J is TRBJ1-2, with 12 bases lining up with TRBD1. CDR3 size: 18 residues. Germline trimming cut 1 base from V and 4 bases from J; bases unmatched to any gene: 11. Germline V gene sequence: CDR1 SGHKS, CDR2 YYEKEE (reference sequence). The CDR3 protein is CASSLSPGQGARGYGYTF. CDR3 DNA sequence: TGTGCCAGCAGCTTGTCCCCGGGACAGGGGGCGCGAGGCTATGGCTACACCTTC.

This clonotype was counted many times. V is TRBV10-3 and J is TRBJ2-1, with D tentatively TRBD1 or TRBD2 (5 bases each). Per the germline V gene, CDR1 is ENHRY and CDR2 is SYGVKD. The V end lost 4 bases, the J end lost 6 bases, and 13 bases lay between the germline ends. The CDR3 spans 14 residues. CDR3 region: CAISVSRDLNEQFF. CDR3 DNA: TGTGCCATCAGTGTGTCCAGGGACCTCAATGAGCAGTTCTTC.

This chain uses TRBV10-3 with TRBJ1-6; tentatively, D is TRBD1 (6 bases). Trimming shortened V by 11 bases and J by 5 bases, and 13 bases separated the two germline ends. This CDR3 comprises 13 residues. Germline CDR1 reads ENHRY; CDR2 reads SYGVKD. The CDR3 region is CAATRDNNSPLHF. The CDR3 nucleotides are TGTGCCGCAACAAGGGACAATAATTCACCCCTCCACTTT.

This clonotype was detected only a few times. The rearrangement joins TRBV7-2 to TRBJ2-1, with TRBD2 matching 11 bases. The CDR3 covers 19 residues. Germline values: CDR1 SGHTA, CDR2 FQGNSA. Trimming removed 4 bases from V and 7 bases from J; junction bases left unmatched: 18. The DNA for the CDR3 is TGTGCCAGCAGCTACGGGAGACTAGCGGGAAGAAGGGGGGGTAATGAGCAGTTCTTC. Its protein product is CASSYGRLAGRRGGNEQFF.